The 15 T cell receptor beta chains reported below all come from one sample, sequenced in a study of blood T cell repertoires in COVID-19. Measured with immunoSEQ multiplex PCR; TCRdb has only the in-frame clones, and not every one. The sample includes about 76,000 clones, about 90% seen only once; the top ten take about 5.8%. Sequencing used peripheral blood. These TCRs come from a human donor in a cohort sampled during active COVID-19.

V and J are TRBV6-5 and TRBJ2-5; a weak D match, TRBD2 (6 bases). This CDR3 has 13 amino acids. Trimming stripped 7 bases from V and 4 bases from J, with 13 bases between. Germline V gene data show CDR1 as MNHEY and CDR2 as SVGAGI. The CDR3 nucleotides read TGTGCCAGCATCCACGGGGGAGTAGAGACCCAGTACTTC. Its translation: CASIHGGVETQYF.

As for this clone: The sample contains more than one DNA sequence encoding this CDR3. The CDR3 spells CASSPGRDQPQHF. The CDR3 DNA sequence: TGTGCCAGCTCACCAGGCAGGGATCAGCCCCAGCATTTT. The chain joins TRBV18 to TRBJ1-5, with a tentative D call TRBD1 (5 bases). V was trimmed by 2 bases and J by 5 bases, leaving 7 bases between them. This CDR3 is built from 13 residues. Germline CDR1 reads KGHSH; CDR2 reads LQKENI.

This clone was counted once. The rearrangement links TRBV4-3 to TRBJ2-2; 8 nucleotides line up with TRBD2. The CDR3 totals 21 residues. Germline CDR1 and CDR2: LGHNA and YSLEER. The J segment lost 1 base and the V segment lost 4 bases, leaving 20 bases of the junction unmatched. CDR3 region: CASSLASFGGGPKMNTGELFF. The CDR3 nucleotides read TGCGCCAGCAGCCTGGCATCCTTCGGCGGGGGGCCTAAGATGAACACCGGGGAGCTGTTTTTT.

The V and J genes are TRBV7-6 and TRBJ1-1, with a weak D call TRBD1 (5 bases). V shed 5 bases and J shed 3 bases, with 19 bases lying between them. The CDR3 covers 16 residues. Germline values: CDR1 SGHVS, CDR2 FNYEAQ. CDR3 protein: CASSPIGHPGYTEAFF. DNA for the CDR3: TGTGCCAGCAGCCCAATAGGTCACCCAGGGTACACTGAAGCTTTCTTT.

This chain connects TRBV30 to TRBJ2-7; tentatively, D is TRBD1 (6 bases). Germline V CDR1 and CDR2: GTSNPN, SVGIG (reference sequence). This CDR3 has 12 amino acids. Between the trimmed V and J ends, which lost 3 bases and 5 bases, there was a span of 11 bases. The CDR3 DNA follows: TGTGCCTGGAGCCGGACAGTTAACGAGCAGTACTTC. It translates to CAWSRTVNEQYF.

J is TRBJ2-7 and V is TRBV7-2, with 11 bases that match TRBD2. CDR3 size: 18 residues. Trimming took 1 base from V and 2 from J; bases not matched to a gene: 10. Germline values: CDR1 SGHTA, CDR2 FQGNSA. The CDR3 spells CASSLVTVASGGPYEQYF. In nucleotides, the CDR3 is TGTGCCAGCAGCTTAGTAACTGTGGCTAGCGGGGGGCCCTACGAGCAGTACTTC.

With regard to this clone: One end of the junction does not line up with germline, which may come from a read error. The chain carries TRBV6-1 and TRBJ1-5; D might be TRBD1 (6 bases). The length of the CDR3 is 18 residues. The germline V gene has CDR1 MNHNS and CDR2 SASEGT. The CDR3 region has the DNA TGTGCCAGCAGGGAAGGGACACCTTGGTCCTGGGCGAATCAGCCCCAGCATTTT. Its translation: CASREGTPWSWANQPQHF.

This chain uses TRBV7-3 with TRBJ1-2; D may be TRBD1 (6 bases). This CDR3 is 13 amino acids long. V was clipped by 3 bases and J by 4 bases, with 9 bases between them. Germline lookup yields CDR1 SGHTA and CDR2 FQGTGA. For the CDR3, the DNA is TGTGCCAGCAGCTTCGAACAGGGCTATGGCTACACCTTC. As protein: CASSFEQGYGYTF.

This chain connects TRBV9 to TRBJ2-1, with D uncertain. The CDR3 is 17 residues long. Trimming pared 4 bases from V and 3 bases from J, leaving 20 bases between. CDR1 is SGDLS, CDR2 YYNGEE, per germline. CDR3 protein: CASSYSSGWALYNEQFF. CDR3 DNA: TGTGCCAGCAGCTACAGTTCTGGGTGGGCCCTCTACAATGAGCAGTTCTTC. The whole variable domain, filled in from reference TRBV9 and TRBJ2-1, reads DSGVTQTPKHLITATGQRVTLRCSPRSGDLSVYWYQQSLDQGLQFLIQYYNGEERAKGNILERFSAQQFPDLHSELNLSSLELGDSALYFCASSYSSGWALYNEQFFGPGTRLTVL.

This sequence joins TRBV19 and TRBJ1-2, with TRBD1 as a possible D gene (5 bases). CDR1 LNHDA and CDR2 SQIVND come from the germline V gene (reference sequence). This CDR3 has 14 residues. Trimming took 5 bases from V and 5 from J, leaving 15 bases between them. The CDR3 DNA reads TGTGCCAGTAGTTTAGGAGGACAACAGTATGGCTACACCTTC. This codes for CASSLGGQQYGYTF.

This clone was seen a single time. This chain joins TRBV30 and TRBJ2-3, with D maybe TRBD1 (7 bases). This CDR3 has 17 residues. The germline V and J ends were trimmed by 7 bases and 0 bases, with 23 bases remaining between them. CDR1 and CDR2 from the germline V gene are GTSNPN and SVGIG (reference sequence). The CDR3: CASTGDGGTVSTDTQYF. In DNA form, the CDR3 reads TGTGCCTCCACAGGGGATGGCGGGACTGTTAGCACAGATACGCAGTATTTT.

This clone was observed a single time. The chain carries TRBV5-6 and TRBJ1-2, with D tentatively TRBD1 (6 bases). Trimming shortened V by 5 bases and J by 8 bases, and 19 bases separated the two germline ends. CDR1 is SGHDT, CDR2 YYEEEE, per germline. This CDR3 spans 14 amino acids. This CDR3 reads CASRTTGLFNGYTF. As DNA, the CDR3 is TGTGCCAGCAGAACTACAGGGCTTTTTAACGGCTACACCTTC.

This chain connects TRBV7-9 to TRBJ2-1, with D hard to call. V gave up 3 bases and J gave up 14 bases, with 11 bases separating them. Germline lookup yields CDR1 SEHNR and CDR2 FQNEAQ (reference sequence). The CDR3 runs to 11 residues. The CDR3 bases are TGTGCCAGCAGCTTCTCATCCCGGGAGTTCTTC. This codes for CASSFSSREFF.

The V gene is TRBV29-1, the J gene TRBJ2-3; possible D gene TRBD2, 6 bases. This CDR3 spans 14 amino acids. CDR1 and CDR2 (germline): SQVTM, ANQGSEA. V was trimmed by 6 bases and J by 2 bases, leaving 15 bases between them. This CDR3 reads CSVRAGGVTDTQYF. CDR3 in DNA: TGCAGCGTGCGAGCGGGTGGGGTCACAGATACGCAGTATTTT.

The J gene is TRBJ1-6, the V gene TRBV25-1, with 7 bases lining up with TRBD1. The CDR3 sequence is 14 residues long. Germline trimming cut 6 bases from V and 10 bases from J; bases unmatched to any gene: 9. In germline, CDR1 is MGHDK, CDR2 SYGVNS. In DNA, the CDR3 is TGTGCCAGCAGCGCGACAGGGCGGCACTCACCCCTCCACTTT. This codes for CASSATGRHSPLHF.